The clone carrying this TCR beta chain was detected a few times. Its antigen is as yet unknown. Vbeta (60) and Jbeta (13) primers were used in the PCR. The method was immunoSEQ multiplex PCR; TCRdb's version includes in-frame clones alone and lacks a portion of them. The sample lists 130,000 to 150,000 clones; around 10% were seen once. V lost 5 bases and J lost 3; bases outside the gene matches: 17. Per the germline V gene, CDR1 is LNHDA and CDR2 is SQIVND (reference sequence). CDR3 length: 18 residues. The data derive from a study of cytomegalovirus exposure and HLA in healthy donors. Notes on the study in general: By a later analysis, the bulk of CMV-associated TCR beta chains appeared HLA-restricted. In a later analysis, at a false discovery rate of 0.05, approximately 16,000 TCR beta sequences were associated with HLA alleles.

Those who donated were healthy bone marrow donors. The source is a male donor in good health and CMV-seronegative. The source material was PBMCs. V is TRBV19 and J is TRBJ2-7; 9 bases line up with TRBD2. The CDR3 loop reads CASSPSPGLAPNLYEQYF. CDR3 in DNA: TGTGCCAGTAGTCCCAGCCCGGGACTAGCACCAAACCTCTACGAGCAGTACTTC. Using reference TRBV19 and TRBJ2-7 for the parts outside the CDR3, the full variable domain is DGGITQSPKYLFRKEGQNVTLSCEQNLNHDAMYWYRQDPGQGLRLIYYSQIVNDFQKGDIAEGYSVSREKKESFPLTVTSAQKNPTAFYLCASSPSPGLAPNLYEQYFGPGTRLTVT.